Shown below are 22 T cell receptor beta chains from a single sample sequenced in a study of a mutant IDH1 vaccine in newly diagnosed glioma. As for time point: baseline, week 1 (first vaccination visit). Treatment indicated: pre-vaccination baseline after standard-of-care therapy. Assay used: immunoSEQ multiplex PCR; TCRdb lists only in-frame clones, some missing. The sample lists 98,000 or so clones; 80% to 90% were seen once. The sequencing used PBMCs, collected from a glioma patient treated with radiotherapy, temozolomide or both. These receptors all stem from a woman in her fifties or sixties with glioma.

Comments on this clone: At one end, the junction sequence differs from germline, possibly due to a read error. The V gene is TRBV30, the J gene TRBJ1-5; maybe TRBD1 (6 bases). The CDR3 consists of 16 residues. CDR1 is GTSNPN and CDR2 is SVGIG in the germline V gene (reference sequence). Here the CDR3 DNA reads TGTGCCTGGGGTGTACCCGGGGGCGAGAGCAATCAGCCCCAGCATTTT. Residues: CAWGVPGGESNQPQHF.

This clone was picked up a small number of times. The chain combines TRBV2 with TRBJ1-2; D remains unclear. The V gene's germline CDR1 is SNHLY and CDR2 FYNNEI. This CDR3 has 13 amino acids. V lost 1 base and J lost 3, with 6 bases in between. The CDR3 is CASSEGAYYGYTF. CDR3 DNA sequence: TGTGCCAGCAGTGAAGGGGCGTACTATGGCTACACCTTC.

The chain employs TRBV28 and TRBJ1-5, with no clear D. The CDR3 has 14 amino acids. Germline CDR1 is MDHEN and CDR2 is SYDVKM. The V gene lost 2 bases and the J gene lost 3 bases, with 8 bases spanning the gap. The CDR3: CASSLMQLNQPQHF. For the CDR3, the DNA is TGTGCCAGCAGTTTAATGCAGCTCAATCAGCCCCAGCATTTT. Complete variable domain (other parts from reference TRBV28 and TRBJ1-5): DVKVTQSSRYLVKRTGEKVFLECVQDMDHENMFWYRQDPGLGLRLIYFSYDVKMKEKGDIPEGYSVSREKKERFSLILESASTNQTSMYLCASSLMQLNQPQHFGDGTRLSIL.

CDR3 in DNA: TGCGCCAGCAGCTCCCTGACGGGACAGGGTTACAATGAGCAGTTCTTC. As protein: CASSSLTGQGYNEQFF. The V call is TRBV5-1, the J call TRBJ2-1, with TRBD1 identical over 9 bases. V lost 3 bases to trimming and J lost 4 bases; unmatched junction nucleotides: 8. In germline, CDR1 is SGHRS, CDR2 YFSETQ. This CDR3 contains 16 residues. The full variable domain, rest sourced from reference TRBV5-1 and TRBJ2-1, is KAGVTQTPRYLIKTRGQQVTLSCSPISGHRSVSWYQQTPGQGLQFLFEYFSETQRNKGNFPGRFSGRQFSNSRSEMNVSTLELGDSALYLCASSSLTGQGYNEQFFGPGTRLTVL.

The CDR3 loop is CASGGTGELFF. The CDR3 coding sequence is TGTGCCAGCGGAGGCACCGGGGAGCTGTTTTTT. The gene calls are TRBV27 and TRBJ2-2, with D perhaps matching TRBD2 (5 bases). CDR1 and CDR2 from the germline V gene are MNHEY and SMNVEV (reference sequence). V shed 8 bases and J shed 4 bases, with 5 bases lying between them. This CDR3 region has 11 residues.

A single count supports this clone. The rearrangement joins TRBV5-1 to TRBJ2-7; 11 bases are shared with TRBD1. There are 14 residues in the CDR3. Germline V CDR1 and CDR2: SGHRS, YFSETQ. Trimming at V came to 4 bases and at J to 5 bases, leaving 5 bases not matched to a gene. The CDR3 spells CASSGDRGIHEQYF. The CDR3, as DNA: TGCGCCAGCAGCGGGGACAGGGGGATTCACGAGCAGTACTTC. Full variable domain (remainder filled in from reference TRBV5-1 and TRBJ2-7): KAGVTQTPRYLIKTRGQQVTLSCSPISGHRSVSWYQQTPGQGLQFLFEYFSETQRNKGNFPGRFSGRQFSNSRSEMNVSTLELGDSALYLCASSGDRGIHEQYFGPGTRLTVT.

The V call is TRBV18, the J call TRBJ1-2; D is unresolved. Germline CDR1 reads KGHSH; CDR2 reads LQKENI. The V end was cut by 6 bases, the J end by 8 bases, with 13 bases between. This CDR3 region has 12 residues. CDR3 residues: CASSDVGPGYTF. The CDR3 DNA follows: TGTGCCAGCTCTGACGTTGGGCCAGGCTACACCTTC.

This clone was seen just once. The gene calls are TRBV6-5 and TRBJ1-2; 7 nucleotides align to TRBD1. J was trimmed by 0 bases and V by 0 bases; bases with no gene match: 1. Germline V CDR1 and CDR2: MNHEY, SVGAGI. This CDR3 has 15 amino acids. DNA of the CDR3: TGTGCCAGCAGTTACTCACAGGGGCCTAACTATGGCTACACCTTC. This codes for CASSYSQGPNYGYTF.

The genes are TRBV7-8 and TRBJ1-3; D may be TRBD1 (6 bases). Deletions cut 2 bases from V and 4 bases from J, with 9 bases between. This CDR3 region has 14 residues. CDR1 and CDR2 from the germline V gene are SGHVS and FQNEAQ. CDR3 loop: CASSLQGTGNTIYF. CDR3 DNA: TGTGCCAGCAGCTTACAGGGGACAGGAAACACCATATATTTT.

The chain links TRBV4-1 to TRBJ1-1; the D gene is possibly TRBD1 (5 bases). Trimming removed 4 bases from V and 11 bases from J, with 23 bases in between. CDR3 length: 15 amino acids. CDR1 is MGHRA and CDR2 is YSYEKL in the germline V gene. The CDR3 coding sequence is TGCGCCAGCAGCCCCGCTTGGGGTTTAGGACAATCTGCTTTCTTT. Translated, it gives CASSPAWGLGQSAFF.

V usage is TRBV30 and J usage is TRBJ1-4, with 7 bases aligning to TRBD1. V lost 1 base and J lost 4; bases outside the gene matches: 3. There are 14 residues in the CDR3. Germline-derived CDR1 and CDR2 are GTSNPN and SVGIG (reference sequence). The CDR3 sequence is CAWSGDSLNEKLFF. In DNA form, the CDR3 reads TGTGCCTGGAGTGGGGACAGTCTTAATGAAAAACTGTTTTTT.

The CDR3 protein is CASSLLFTDTQYF. Here the CDR3 DNA reads TGTGCCAGCAGCTTACTCTTCACAGATACGCAGTATTTT. The chain joins TRBV7-3 to TRBJ2-3; D gene uncertain. CDR1 is SGHTA and CDR2 is FQGTGA in the germline V gene. V was clipped by 2 bases and J by 2 bases, with 5 bases between them. CDR3 length: 13 residues.

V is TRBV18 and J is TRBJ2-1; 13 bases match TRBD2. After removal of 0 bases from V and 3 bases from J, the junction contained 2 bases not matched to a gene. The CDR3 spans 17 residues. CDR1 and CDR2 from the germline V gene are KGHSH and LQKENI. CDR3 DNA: TGTGCCAGCTCACCACCCGGGACTAGCGGGGTCTACAATGAGCAGTTCTTC. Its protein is CASSPPGTSGVYNEQFF. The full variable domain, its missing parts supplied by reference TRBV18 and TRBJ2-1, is NAGVMQNPRHLVRRRGQEARLRCSPMKGHSHVYWYRQLPEEGLKFMVYLQKENIIDESGMPKERFSAEFPKEGPSILRIQQVVRGDSAAYFCASSPPGTSGVYNEQFFGPGTRLTVL.

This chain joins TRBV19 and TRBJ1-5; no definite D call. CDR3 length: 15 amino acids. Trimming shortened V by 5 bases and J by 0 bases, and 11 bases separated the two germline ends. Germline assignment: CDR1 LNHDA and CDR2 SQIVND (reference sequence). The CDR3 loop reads CASSVGDYSNQPQHF. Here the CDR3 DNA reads TGTGCCAGTAGTGTGGGAGACTATAGCAATCAGCCCCAGCATTTT.

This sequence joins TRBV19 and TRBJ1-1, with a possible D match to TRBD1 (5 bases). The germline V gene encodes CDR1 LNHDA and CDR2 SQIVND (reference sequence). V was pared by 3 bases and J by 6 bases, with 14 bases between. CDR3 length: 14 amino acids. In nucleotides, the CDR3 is TGTGCCAGTAGTATGGAGGGGAGGGAGGCTGAAGCTTTCTTT. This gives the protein CASSMEGREAEAFF.

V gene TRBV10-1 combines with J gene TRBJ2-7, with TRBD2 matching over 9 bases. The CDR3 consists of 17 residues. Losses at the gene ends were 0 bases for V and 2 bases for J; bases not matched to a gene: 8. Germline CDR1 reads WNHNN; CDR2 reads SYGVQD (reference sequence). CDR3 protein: CASSESRASGNPYEQYF. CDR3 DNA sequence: TGCGCCAGCAGTGAGTCTAGGGCTAGCGGGAACCCCTACGAGCAGTACTTC.

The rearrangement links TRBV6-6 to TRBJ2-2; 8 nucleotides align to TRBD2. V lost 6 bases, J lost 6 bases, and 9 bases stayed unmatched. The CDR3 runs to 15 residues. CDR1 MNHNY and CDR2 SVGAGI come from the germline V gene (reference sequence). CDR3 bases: TGTGCCAGCAGATTACACGGGAGGGCCTCCGGGGAGCTGTTTTTT. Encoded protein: CASRLHGRASGELFF.

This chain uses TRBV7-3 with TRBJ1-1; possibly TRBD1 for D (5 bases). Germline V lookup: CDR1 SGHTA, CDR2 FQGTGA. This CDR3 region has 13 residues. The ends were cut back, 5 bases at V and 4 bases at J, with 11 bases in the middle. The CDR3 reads CASSPWGGTEAFF. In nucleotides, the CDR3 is TGTGCCAGCAGCCCTTGGGGGGGCACTGAAGCTTTCTTT.

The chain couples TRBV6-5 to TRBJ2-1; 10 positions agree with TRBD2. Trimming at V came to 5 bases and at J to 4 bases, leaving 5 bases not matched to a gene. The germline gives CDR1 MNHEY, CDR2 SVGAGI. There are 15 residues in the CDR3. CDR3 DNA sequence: TGTGCCAGCAGTCCAGCGGGAGGGTCTTACAATGAGCAGTTCTTC. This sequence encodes CASSPAGGSYNEQFF.

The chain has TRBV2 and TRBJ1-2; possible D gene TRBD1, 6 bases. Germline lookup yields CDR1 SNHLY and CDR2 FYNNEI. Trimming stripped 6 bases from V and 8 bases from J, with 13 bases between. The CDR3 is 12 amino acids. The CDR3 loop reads CASRPGGRGYTF. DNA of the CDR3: TGTGCCAGCAGACCCGGGGGCAGGGGCTACACCTTC.

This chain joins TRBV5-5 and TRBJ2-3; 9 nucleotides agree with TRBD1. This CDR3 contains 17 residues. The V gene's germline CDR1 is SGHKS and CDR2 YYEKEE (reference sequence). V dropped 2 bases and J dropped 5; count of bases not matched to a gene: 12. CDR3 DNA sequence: TGTGCCAGCAGCTTAGACCCCGGGACAGGGAGGAAAGATACGCAGTATTTT. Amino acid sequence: CASSLDPGTGRKDTQYF.

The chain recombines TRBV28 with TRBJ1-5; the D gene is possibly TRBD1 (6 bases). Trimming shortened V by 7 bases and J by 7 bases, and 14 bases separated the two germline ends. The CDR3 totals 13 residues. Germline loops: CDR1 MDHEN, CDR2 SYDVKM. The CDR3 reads CASKQGIGQPQHF. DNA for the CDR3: TGTGCCAGCAAACAGGGTATAGGGCAGCCCCAGCATTTT.